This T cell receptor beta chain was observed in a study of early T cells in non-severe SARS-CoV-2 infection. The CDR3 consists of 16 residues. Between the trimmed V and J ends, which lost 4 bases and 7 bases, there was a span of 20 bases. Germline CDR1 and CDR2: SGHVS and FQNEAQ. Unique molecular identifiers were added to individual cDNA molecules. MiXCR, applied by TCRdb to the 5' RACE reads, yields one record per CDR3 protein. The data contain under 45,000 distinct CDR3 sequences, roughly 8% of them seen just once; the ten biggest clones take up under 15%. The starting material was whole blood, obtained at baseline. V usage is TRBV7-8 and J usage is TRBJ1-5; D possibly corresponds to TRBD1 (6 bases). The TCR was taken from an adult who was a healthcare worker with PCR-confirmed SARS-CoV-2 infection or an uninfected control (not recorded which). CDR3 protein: CASSSSNRVIGQPQHF. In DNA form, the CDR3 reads TGTGCCAGCAGCTCGTCTAACAGGGTTATAGGACAGCCCCAGCATTTT.